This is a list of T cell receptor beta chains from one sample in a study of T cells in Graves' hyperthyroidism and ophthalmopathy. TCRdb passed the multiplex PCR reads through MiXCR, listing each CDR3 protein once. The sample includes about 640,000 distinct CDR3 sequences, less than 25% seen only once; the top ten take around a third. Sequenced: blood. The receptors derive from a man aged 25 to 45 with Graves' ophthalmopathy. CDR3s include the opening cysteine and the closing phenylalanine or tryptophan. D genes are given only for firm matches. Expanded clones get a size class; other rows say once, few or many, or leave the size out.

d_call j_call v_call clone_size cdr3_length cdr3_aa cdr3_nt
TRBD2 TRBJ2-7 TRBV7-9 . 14 CASSLTSGTAEQYF TGTGCCAGCAGCCTAACTAGCGGGACGGCCGAGCAGTACTTC
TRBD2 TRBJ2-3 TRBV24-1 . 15 CAASDGAGVGDTQYF TGTGCCGCCAGTGATGGAGCGGGAGTGGGAGATACGCAGTATTTT
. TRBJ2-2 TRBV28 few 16 CASSSLLGTPMGELFF TGTGCCAGCAGTTCACTTCTCGGGACCCCCATGGGGGAGCTGTTTTTT
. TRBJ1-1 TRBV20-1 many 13 CSARGGGNTEAFF TGCAGTGCTAGAGGCGGGGGAAACACTGAAGCTTTCTTT
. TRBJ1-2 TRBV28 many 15 CASSAQAGHNYGYTF TGTGCCAGCAGTGCTCAAGCCGGACATAACTATGGCTACACCTTC
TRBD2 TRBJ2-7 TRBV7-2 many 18 CASSRRGLAGGRPYEQYF TGTGCCAGCAGCCGGCGTGGACTAGCGGGAGGCCGGCCCTACGAGCAGTACTTC
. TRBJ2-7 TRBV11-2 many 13 CASSPNPRGEQYF TGTGCCAGCAGCCCGAACCCCAGGGGCGAGCAGTACTTC
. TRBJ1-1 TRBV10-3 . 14 CATSLGDLNTEAFF TGTGCCACCTCCCTCGGGGACTTGAACACTGAAGCTTTCTTT
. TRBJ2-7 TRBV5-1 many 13 CASSSTGSYEQYF TGTGCCAGCAGCTCTACAGGGTCCTACGAGCAGTACTTC
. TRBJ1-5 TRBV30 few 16 CAWSLPYRTLNQPQHF TGTGCCTGGAGCCTCCCCTACAGGACTTTGAATCAGCCCCAGCATTTT
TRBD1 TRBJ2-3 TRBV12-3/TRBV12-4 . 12 CASRTGIDTQYF TGTGCCAGCAGGACAGGGATAGATACGCAGTATTTT
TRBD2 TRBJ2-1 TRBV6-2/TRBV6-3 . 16 CASSYPWTSGDNEQFF TGTGCCAGCAGTTATCCTTGGACTAGCGGGGACAATGAGCAGTTCTTC
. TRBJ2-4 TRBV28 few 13 CASLSPNKNIQYF TGTGCCAGCTTATCGCCGAACAAAAACATTCAGTACTTC
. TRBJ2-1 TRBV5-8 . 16 CASSLVGLGSYNEQFF TGTGCCAGCAGCTTGGTCGGGTTGGGCTCCTACAATGAGCAGTTCTTC
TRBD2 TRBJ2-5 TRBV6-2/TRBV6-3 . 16 CASSYVAGAGREAQYF TGTGCCAGCAGTTACGTTGCGGGAGCGGGCAGAGAGGCCCAGTACTTC
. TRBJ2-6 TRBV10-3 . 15 CAIRGAGSGANVLTF TGTGCCATCAGAGGGGCCGGCTCTGGGGCCAACGTCCTGACTTTC
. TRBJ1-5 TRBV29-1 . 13 CSVGAGSGQPQHF TGCAGCGTGGGGGCGGGAAGTGGTCAGCCCCAGCATTTT
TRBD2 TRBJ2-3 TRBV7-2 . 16 CASSLMPAGGEDTQYF TGTGCCAGCAGCTTAATGCCTGCGGGAGGTGAAGATACGCAGTATTTT
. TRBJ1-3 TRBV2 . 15 CASRVDSGSGNTIYF TGTGCCAGCAGAGTCGACAGCGGCTCTGGAAACACCATATATTTT
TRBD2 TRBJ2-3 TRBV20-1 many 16 CSARDQASGRLDTQYF TGCAGTGCTAGAGATCAGGCTAGCGGGAGATTAGATACGCAGTATTTT
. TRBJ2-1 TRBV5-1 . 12 CASSLEVHEQFF TGCGCCAGCAGCTTGGAAGTTCATGAGCAGTTCTTC
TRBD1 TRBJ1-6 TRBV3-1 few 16 CASSQGTGEDNSPLHF TGTGCCAGCAGCCAAGGAACAGGGGAAGATAATTCACCCCTCCACTTT
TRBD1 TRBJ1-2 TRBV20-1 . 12 CSAKDRVKAYTF TGCAGTGCTAAGGACAGGGTGAAGGCCTACACCTTC
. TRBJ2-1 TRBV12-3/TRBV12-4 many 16 CASSLAMRGFYNEQFF TGTGCCAGCAGTTTAGCCATGAGGGGGTTTTACAATGAGCAGTTCTTC
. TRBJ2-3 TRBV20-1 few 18 CSARDGSEEIFGSDTQYF TGCAGTGCTAGAGATGGTAGCGAGGAGATATTTGGATCAGATACGCAGTATTTT
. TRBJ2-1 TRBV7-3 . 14 CASSPSRERGEQFF TGTGCCAGCAGTCCTTCGAGGGAGAGGGGTGAGCAGTTCTTC
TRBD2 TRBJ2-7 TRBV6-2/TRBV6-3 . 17 CASTGSGGLAGAYEQYF TGTGCCAGCACGGGCTCAGGGGGGCTAGCGGGGGCCTACGAGCAGTACTTC
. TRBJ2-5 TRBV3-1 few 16 CASSQDPGGRAGVRYF TGTGCCAGCAGCCAAGATCCCGGCGGGAGAGCAGGGGTAAGGTACTTC
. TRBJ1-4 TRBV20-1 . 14 CSGGPPGPNEKLFF TGCAGCGGCGGGCCGCCAGGGCCTAATGAAAAACTGTTTTTT
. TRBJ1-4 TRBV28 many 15 CASNSRGEDDEKLFF TGTGCCAGTAACAGCCGCGGGGAGGATGATGAAAAACTGTTTTTT
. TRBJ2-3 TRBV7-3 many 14 CASSQSIGGDTQYF TGTGCCAGCAGCCAAAGCATTGGGGGAGATACGCAGTATTTT
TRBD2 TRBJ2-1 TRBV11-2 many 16 CASSLEGSSGNNEQFF TGTGCCAGCAGCTTAGAAGGGTCTAGCGGAAACAATGAGCAGTTCTTC
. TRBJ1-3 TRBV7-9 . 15 CASSPVDGSGNTIYF TGTGCCAGCAGCCCCGTTGACGGGTCTGGAAACACCATATATTTT